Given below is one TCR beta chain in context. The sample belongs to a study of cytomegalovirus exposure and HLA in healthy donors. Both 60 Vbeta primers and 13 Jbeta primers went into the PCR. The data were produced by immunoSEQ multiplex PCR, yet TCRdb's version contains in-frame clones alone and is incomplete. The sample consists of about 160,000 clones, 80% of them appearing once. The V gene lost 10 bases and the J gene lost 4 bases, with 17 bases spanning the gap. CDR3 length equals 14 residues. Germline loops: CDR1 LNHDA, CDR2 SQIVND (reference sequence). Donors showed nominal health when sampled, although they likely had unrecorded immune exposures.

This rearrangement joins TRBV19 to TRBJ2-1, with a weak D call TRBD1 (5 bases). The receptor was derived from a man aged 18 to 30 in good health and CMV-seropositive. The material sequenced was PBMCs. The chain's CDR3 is CATNAQGRYNEQFF. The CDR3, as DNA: TGTGCCACGAATGCGCAGGGCCGGTACAATGAGCAGTTCTTC.